This T cell receptor beta chain was captured in a study of beta chain features in type 1 diabetes. Study-level background: Across all samples, about 110,000,000 sorted cells were examined. Study findings and constraints: Patients and controls would be equally affected if PCR favored shorter templates.

The CDR3 consists of 14 residues. V dropped 0 bases and J dropped 7 bases, with 11 bases sitting between them. Germline V gene data show CDR1 as SGDLS and CDR2 as YYNGEE. Heparinised blood was drawn once per donor, averaging approximately 0.12 L. CD45RO/CCR7/CD25/CD127/CD95/CD27 separated CD4+ naive, central memory, regulatory and stem cell-like memory cells by sorting. As regards this clone: Its antigen is currently unknown.

Expressed TCRB transcripts were sequenced because the entire RNA isolate underwent reverse transcription. Libraries were prepared by immunoSEQ multiplex PCR; TCRdb keeps only in-frame clonotypes and omits some of them. Among 600,000 to 650,000 clones listed, 15% to 17% were seen once. The chain is built from TRBV9 and TRBJ2-1; D is unclear. The sequence was obtained from a man between 18 and 29 years old in good health. What was sequenced was naive CD4+ T cells from blood. The CDR3: CASSVAGETNEQFF. CDR3 DNA sequence: TGTGCCAGCAGCGTAGCTGGAGAAACGAATGAGCAGTTCTTC.